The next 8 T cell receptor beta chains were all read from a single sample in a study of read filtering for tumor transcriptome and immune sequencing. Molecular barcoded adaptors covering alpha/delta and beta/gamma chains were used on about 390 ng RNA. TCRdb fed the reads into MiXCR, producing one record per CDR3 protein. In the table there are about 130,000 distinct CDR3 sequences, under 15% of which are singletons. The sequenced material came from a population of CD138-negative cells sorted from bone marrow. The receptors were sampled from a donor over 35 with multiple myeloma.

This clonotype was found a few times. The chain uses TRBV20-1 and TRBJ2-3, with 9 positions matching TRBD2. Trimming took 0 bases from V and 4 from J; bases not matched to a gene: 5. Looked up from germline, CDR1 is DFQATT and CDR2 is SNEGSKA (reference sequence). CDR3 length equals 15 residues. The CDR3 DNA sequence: TGCAGTGCTAGAGAAATTAGCGGGAGTGCAGATACGCAGTATTTT. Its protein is CSAREISGSADTQYF.

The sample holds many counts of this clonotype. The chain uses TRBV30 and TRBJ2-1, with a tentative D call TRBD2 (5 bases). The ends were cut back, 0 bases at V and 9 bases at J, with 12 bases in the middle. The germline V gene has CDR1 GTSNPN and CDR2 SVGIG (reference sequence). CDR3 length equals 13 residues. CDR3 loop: CAWSVRIGGEQFF. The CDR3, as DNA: TGTGCCTGGAGTGTACGAATCGGAGGTGAGCAGTTCTTC.

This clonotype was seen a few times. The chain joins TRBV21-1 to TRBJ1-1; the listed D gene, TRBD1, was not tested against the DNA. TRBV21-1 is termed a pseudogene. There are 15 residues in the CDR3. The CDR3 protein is CASSYYRGGNTEAFF. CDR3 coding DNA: TGTGCCAGCAGCTACTATAGGGGGGGGAACACTGAAGCTTTCTTT.

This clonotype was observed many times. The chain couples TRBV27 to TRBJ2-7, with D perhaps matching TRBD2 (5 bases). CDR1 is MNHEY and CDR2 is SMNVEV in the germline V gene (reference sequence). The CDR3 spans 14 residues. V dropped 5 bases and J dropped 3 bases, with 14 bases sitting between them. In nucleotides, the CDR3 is TGTGCCAGCAGTCGCGCGCTGGGAGACTACGAGCAGTACTTC. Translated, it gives CASSRALGDYEQYF.

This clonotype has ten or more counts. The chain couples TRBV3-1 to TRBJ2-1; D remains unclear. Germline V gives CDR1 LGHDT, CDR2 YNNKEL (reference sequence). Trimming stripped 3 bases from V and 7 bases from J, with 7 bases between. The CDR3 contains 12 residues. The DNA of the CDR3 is TGTGCCAGCAGCCAGCAGACGAATGAGCAGTTCTTC. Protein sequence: CASSQQTNEQFF.

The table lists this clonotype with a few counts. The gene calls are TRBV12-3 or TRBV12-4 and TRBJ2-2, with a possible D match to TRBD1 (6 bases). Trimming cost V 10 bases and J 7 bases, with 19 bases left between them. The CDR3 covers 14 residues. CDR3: CATVAGGGHGELFF. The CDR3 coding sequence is TGTGCCACCGTAGCTGGGGGCGGTCACGGGGAGCTGTTTTTT.

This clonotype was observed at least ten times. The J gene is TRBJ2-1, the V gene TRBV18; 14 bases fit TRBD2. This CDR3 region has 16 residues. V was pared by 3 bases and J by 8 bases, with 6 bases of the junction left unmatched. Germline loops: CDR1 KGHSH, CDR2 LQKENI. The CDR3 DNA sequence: TGTGCCAGCTCACCTTCAGGGACTAGCGGGAGCCATGAGCAGTTCTTC. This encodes CASSPSGTSGSHEQFF. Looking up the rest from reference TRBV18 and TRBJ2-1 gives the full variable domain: NAGVMQNPRHLVRRRGQEARLRCSPMKGHSHVYWYRQLPEEGLKFMVYLQKENIIDESGMPKERFSAEFPKEGPSILRIQQVVRGDSAAYFCASSPSGTSGSHEQFFGPGTRLTVL.

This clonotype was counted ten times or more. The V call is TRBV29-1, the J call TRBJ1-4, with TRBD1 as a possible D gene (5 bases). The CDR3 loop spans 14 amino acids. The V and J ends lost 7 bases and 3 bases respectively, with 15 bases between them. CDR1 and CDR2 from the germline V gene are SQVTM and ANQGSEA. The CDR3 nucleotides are TGCAGCGCCGCGGGGGGAGAAGCTAATGAAAAACTGTTTTTT. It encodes CSAAGGEANEKLFF.